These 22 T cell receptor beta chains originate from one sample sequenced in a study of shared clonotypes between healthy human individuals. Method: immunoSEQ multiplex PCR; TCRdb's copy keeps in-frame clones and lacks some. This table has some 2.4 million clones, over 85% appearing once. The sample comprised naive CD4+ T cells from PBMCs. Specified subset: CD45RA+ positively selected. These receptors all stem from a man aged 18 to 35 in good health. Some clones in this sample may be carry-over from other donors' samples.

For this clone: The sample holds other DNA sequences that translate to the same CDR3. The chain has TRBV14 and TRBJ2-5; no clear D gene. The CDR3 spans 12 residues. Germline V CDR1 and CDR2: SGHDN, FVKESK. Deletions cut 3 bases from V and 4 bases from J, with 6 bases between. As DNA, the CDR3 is TGTGCCAGCAGCCAGGTACGAGAGACCCAGTACTTC. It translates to CASSQVRETQYF.

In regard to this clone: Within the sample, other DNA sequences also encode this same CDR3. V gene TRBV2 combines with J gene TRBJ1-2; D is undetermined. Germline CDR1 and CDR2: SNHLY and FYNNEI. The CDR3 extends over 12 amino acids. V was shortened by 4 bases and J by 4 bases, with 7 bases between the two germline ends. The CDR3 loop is CASSASAYGYTF. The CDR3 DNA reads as TGTGCCAGCAGTGCGTCCGCCTATGGCTACACCTTC.

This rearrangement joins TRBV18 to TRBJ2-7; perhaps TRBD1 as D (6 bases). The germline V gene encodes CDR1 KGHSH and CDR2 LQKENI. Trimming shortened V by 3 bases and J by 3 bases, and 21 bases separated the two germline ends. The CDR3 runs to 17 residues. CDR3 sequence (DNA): TGTGCCAGCTCACCTCTCGCGGGCGTGGGGGCAAACTACGAGCAGTACTTC. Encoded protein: CASSPLAGVGANYEQYF.

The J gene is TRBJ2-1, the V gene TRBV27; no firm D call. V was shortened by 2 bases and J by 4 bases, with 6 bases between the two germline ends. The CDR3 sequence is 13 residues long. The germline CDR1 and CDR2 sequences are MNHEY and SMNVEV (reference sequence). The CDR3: CASSLEVYNEQFF. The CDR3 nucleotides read TGTGCCAGCAGTTTAGAGGTGTACAATGAGCAGTTCTTC.

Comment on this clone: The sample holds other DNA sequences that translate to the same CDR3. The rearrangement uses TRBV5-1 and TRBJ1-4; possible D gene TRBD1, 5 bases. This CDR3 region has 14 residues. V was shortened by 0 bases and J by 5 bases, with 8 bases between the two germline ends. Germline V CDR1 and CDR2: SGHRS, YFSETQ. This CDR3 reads CASSLEGRNEKLFF. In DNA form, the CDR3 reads TGCGCCAGCAGCTTGGAGGGACGAAATGAAAAACTGTTTTTT.

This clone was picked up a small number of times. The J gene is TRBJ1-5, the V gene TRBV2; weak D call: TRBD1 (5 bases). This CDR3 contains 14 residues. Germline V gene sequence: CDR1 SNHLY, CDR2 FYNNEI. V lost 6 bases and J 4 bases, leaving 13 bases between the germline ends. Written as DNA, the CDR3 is TGTGCCAGCAGAGGGGCGGGTCTGAATCAGCCCCAGCATTTT. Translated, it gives CASRGAGLNQPQHF. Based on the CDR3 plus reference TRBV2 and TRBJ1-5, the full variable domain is EPEVTQTPSHQVTQMGQEVILRCVPISNHLYFYWYRQILGQKVEFLVSFYNNEISEKSEIFDDQFSVERPDGSNFTLKIRSTKLEDSAMYFCASRGAGLNQPQHFGDGTRLSIL.

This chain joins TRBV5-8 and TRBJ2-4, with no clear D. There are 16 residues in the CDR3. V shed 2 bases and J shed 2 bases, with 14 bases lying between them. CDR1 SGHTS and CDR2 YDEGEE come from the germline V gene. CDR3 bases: TGTGCCAGCAGCTTTTTTAAAGGGATCACCAAAAACATTCAGTACTTC. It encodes CASSFFKGITKNIQYF.

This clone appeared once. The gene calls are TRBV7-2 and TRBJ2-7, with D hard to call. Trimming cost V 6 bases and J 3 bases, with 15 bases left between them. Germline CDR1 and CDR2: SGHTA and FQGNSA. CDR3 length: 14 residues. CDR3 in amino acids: CASSGVVSGYEQYF. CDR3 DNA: TGTGCCAGCAGTGGGGTCGTGTCTGGCTACGAGCAGTACTTC.

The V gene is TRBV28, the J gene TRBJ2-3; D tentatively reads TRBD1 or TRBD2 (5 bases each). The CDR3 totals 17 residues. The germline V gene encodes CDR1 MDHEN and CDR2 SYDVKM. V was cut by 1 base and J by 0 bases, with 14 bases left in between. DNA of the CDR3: TGTGCCAGCAGTTTATCATACGTCGGGGCTAGCACAGATACGCAGTATTTT. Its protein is CASSLSYVGASTDTQYF.

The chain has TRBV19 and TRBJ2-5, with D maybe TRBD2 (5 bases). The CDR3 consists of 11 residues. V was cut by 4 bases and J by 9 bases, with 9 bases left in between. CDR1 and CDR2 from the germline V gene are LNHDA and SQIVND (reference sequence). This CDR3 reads CASSRPGAQYF. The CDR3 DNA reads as TGTGCCAGTAGTAGACCCGGGGCCCAGTACTTC.

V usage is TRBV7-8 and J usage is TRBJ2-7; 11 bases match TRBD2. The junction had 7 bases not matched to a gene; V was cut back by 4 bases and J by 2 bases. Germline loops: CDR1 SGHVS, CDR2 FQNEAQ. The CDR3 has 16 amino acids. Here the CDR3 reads CASSSAGTSGPYEQYF. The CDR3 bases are TGTGCCAGCAGCTCCGCCGGGACTAGCGGTCCCTACGAGCAGTACTTC. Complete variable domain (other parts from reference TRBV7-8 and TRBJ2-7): GAGVSQSPRYKVAKRGQDVALRCDPISGHVSLFWYQQALGQGPEFLTYFQNEAQLDKSGLPSDRFFAERPEGSVSTLKIQRTQQEDSAVYLCASSSAGTSGPYEQYFGPGTRLTVT.

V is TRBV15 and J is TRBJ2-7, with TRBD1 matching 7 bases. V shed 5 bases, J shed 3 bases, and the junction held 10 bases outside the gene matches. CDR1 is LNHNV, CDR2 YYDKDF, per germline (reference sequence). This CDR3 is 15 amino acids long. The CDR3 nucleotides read TGTGCCACCAGCCCCCGAAGGGGGCAGATCTACGAGCAGTACTTC. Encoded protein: CATSPRRGQIYEQYF. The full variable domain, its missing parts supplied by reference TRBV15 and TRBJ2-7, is DAMVIQNPRYQVTQFGKPVTLSCSQTLNHNVMYWYQQKSSQAPKLLFHYYDKDFNNEADTPDNFQSRRPNTSFCFLDIRSPGLGDTAMYLCATSPRRGQIYEQYFGPGTRLTVT.

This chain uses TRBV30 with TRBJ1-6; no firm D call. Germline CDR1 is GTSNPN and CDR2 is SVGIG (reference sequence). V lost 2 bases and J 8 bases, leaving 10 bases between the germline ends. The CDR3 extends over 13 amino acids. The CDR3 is CAWSIGRDSPLHF. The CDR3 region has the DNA TGTGCCTGGAGTATTGGGCGCGATTCACCCCTCCACTTT.

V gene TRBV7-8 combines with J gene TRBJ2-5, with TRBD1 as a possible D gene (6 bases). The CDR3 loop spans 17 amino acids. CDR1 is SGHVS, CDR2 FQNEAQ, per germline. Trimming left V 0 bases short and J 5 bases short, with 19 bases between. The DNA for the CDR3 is TGTGCCAGCAGCTTAGCCCAGAATCAGGGGCGAGGTGAGACCCAGTACTTC. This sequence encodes CASSLAQNQGRGETQYF.

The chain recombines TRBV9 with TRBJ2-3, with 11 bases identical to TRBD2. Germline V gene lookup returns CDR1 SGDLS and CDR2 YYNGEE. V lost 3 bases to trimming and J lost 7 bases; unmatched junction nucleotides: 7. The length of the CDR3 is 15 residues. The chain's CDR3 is CASSGRLAGFHTQYF. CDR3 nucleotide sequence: TGTGCCAGCAGCGGACGACTAGCGGGGTTTCATACGCAGTATTTT. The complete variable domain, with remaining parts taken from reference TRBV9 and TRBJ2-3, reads DSGVTQTPKHLITATGQRVTLRCSPRSGDLSVYWYQQSLDQGLQFLIQYYNGEERAKGNILERFSAQQFPDLHSELNLSSLELGDSALYFCASSGRLAGFHTQYFGPGTRLTVL.

CDR3 bases: TGCGCCAGCAGTGCTAGTGTAGCTGGAAACACCATATATTTT. As protein: CASSASVAGNTIYF. The rearrangement joins TRBV10-2 to TRBJ1-3; the D is unclear. The CDR3 consists of 14 residues. The germline gives CDR1 WSHSY, CDR2 SAAADI. With 4 bases removed from V and 2 bases from J, the gap between germline ends came to 9 bases.

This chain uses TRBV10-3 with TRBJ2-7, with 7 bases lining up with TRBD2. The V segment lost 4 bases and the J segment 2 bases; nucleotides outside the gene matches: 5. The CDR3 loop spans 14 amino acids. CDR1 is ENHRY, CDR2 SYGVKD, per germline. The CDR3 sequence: CAISAIGLAYEQYF. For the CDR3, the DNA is TGTGCCATCAGTGCGATAGGACTAGCCTACGAGCAGTACTTC.

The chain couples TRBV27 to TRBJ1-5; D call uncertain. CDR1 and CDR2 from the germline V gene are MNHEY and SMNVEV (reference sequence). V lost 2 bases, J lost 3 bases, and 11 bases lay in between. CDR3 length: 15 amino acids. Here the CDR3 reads CASSLRTTPNQPQHF. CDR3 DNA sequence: TGTGCCAGCAGTTTACGGACGACCCCCAATCAGCCCCAGCATTTT.

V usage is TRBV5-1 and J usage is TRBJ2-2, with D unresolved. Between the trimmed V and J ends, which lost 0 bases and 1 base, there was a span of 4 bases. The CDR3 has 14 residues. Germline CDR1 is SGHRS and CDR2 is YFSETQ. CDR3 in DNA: TGCGCCAGCAGCTTGGTGTGGAACACCGGGGAGCTGTTTTTT. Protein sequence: CASSLVWNTGELFF.

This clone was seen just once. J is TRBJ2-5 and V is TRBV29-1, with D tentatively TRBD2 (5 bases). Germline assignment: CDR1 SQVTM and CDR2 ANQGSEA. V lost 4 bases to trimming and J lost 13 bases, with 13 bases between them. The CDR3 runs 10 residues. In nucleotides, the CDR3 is TGCAGCGTTGCCCCGGACTCCCCGTACTTC. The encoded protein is CSVAPDSPYF.

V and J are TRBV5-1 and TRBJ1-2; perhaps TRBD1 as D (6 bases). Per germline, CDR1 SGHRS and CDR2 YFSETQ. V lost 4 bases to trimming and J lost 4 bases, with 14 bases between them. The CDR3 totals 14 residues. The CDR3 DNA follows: TGCGCCAGCAGCCCGGAGGGGGGCTCCTATGGCTACACCTTC. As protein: CASSPEGGSYGYTF.

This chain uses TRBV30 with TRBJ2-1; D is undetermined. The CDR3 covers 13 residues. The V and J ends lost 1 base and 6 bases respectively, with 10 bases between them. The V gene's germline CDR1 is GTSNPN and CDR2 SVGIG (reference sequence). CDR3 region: CAWSASVRNEQFF. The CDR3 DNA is TGTGCCTGGAGTGCCTCGGTACGCAATGAGCAGTTCTTC.